Detailed here is one T cell receptor (beta chain). The record originates from a study of blood T cell repertoires in COVID-19. The repertoire was sequenced with immunoSEQ multiplex PCR; TCRdb's copy has only in-frame clones and lacks some. The sample lists some 320,000 clones, 75% to 85% occurring once. The CDR3 totals 11 residues. The germline V gene encodes CDR1 MNHNS and CDR2 SASEGT. Trimming took off 3 bases at V and 5 bases at J, with 4 bases between the two ends. The source is a human donor in a cohort sampled during active COVID-19. Specimen: peripheral blood. J is TRBJ1-2 and V is TRBV6-1, with D uncertain. The CDR3 spells CASSDAYGYTF. CDR3 coding DNA: TGTGCCAGCAGTGATGCGTATGGCTACACCTTC.